This T cell receptor beta chain stems from a study of CD8+ T cells in alopecia areata. cDNA reverse transcribed from extracted RNA served as the sequencing template. Method: immunoSEQ multiplex PCR; TCRdb's copy keeps in-frame clones and lacks some. The table lists roughly 19,000 clones, around 66% of them singletons. Alopecia areata patients gave lesional scalp punch biopsies and peripheral blood samples. The CDR3 totals 14 residues. Germline-derived CDR1 and CDR2 are SNHLY and FYNNEI. V shed 7 bases and J shed 1 base, with 12 bases lying between them. This chain uses TRBV2 with TRBJ2-3; D gene uncertain. This TCR derives from a human donor with alopecia areata. Source: skin, taken at week 0. In DNA, the CDR3 is TGTGCCAGCACCTCTGATGCTGGCACAGATACGCAGTATTTT. This sequence encodes CASTSDAGTDTQYF.